The T cell receptor beta chain described here comes from a study of blood T cell repertoires in COVID-19. Only in-frame clones appear in the TCRdb table, and some are missing; sequencing was by immunoSEQ multiplex PCR. The repertoire consists of 500,000 or so clones, with about 85% occurring once and the leading ten covering under 0.75%. Germline CDR1 reads GTSNPN; CDR2 reads SVGIG (reference sequence). V was trimmed by 2 bases and J by 1 base, leaving 11 bases between them. The CDR3 totals 14 residues. The chain carries TRBV30 and TRBJ1-1, with a possible D match to TRBD1 (5 bases). Sequences were obtained from PBMCs or T cells enriched from blood (not recorded which). The TCR sequence derives from a woman aged 18 to 35 who had recovered from COVID-19. The CDR3 here is CAWSTGITNTEAFF. The CDR3 region has the DNA TGTGCCTGGAGTACAGGCATCACGAACACTGAAGCTTTCTTT. The full variable domain, rest sourced from reference TRBV30 and TRBJ1-1, is SQTIHQWPATLVQPVGSPLSLECTVEGTSNPNLYWYRQAAGRGLQLLFYSVGIGQISSEVPQNLSASRPQDRQFILSSKKLLLSDSGFYLCAWSTGITNTEAFFGQGTRLTVV.